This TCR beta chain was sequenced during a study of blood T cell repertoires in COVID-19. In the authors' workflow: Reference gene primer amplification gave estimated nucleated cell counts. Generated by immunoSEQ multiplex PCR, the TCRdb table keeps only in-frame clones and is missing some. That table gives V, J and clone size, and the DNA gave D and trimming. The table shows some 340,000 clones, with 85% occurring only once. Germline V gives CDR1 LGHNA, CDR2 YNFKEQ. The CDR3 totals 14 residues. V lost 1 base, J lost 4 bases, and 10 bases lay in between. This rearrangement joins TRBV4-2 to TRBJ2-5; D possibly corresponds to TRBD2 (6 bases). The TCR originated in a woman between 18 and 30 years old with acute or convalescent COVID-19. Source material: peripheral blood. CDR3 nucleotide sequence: TGTGCCAGCAGCCAAGCGTCGGGGGTAGAGACCCAGTACTTC. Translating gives CASSQASGVETQYF.